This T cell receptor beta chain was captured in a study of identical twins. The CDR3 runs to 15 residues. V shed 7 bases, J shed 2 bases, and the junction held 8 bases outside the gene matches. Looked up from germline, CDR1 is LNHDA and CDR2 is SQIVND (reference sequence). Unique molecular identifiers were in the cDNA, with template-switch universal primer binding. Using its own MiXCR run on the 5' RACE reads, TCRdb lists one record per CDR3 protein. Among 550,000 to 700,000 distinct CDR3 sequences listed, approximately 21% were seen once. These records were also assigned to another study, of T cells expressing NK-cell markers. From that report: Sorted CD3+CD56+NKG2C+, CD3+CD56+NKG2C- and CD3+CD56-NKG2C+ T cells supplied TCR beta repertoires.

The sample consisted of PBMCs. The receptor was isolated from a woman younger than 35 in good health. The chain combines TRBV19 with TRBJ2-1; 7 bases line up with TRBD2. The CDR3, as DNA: TGTGCCAGTACTCCCAGCGGGGTCACCTACAATGAGCAGTTCTTC. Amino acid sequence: CASTPSGVTYNEQFF.